These T cell receptor beta chains were read from a single sample in a study of OX40 agonist ivuxolimab in advanced cancers. Generated by immunoSEQ multiplex PCR, the TCRdb table keeps only in-frame clones and is missing some. This sample yields 76,000 or so clones, of which around nine tenths are seen a single time; around 0.76% belongs to the top ten. The starting material was CD4+ or CD8+ T cells sorted from blood, obtained in a trial of the OX40 agonist ivuxolimab. All receptors derive from an adult with an advanced solid tumor such as melanoma, head and neck, liver or kidney cancer. CDR3s include the opening cysteine and the closing phenylalanine or tryptophan. D genes are given only for firm matches. Size tells how often a clone was seen (once, few, many) or the class of an expanded clone, and some rows leave it out.

CDR3 protein: CASQAGSRAPLHF; CDR3 DNA: TGTGCCAGCCAGGCGGGATCGAGGGCACCCCTCCACTTT; J gene: TRBJ1-6; V gene: TRBV7-9; D gene: .; CDR3 length: 13; clone size: few
CDR3 protein: CASSLGAWAFF; CDR3 DNA: TGCGCCAGCAGCTTGGGAGCTTGGGCTTTCTTT; J gene: TRBJ1-1; V gene: TRBV5-1; D gene: .; CDR3 length: 11; clone size: once
CDR3 protein: CASSLKSGGEQYF; CDR3 DNA: TGTGCCAGCAGCTTAAAATCTGGCGGCGAGCAGTACTTC; J gene: TRBJ2-7; V gene: TRBV11-2; D gene: .; CDR3 length: 13; clone size: .
CDR3 protein: CASSLGISNQPQHF; CDR3 DNA: TGTGCCAGCAGCTTAGGTATTAGTAATCAGCCCCAGCATTTT; J gene: TRBJ1-5; V gene: TRBV7-9; D gene: .; CDR3 length: 14; clone size: .
CDR3 protein: CASSGLGLKETQYF; CDR3 DNA: TGTGCTAGCAGCGGACTCGGACTCAAAGAGACCCAGTACTTC; J gene: TRBJ2-5; V gene: TRBV7-7; D gene: .; CDR3 length: 14; clone size: .
CDR3 protein: CASSPRTGGIIMNTEAFF; CDR3 DNA: TGTGCCAGCTCACCACGGACAGGGGGCATTATCATGAACACTGAAGCTTTCTTT; J gene: TRBJ1-1; V gene: TRBV18; D gene: TRBD1; CDR3 length: 18; clone size: .
CDR3 protein: CASSLTPREANEKLFF; CDR3 DNA: TGTGCCAGCAGCTTAACCCCCAGAGAAGCTAATGAAAAACTGTTTTTT; J gene: TRBJ1-4; V gene: TRBV7-6; D gene: .; CDR3 length: 16; clone size: .
CDR3 protein: CAWSFPTGEADTQYF; CDR3 DNA: TGTGCCTGGAGTTTTCCGACAGGGGAAGCAGATACGCAGTATTTT; J gene: TRBJ2-3; V gene: TRBV30; D gene: TRBD1; CDR3 length: 15; clone size: .
CDR3 protein: CASGLGQGAVETQYF; CDR3 DNA: TGTGCTAGTGGCCTGGGACAGGGGGCCGTAGAGACCCAGTACTTC; J gene: TRBJ2-5; V gene: TRBV12-5; D gene: TRBD1; CDR3 length: 15; clone size: .
CDR3 protein: CASSLLGGDTGELFF; CDR3 DNA: TGTGCCAGCAGCTTGTTGGGTGGAGACACCGGGGAGCTGTTTTTT; J gene: TRBJ2-2; V gene: TRBV7-2; D gene: .; CDR3 length: 15; clone size: .
CDR3 protein: CASSPPRNQNTEAFF; CDR3 DNA: TGTGCCAGCAGTCCGCCCAGGAATCAGAACACTGAAGCTTTCTTT; J gene: TRBJ1-1; V gene: TRBV28; D gene: .; CDR3 length: 15; clone size: .
CDR3 protein: CASSDPSGGSYEQYF; CDR3 DNA: TGTGCCAGCAGTGACCCGAGCGGGGGTTCCTACGAGCAGTACTTC; J gene: TRBJ2-7; V gene: TRBV2; D gene: TRBD2; CDR3 length: 15; clone size: .
CDR3 protein: CASSPRTSGGGTDTQYF; CDR3 DNA: TGTGCCAGCAGCCCCCGGACTAGCGGGGGAGGCACAGATACGCAGTATTTT; J gene: TRBJ2-3; V gene: TRBV11-1; D gene: TRBD2; CDR3 length: 17; clone size: .
CDR3 protein: CASSNLGIDSNQPQHF; CDR3 DNA: TGTGCCAGTAGCAACCTGGGCATCGATAGCAATCAGCCCCAGCATTTT; J gene: TRBJ1-5; V gene: TRBV19; D gene: .; CDR3 length: 16; clone size: .
CDR3 protein: CASSPGLSRGEEQYF; CDR3 DNA: TGTGCCAGCAGCCCCGGACTCAGCCGGGGGGAAGAGCAGTACTTC; J gene: TRBJ2-7; V gene: TRBV11-3; D gene: TRBD2; CDR3 length: 15; clone size: .
CDR3 protein: CASSPGTGGNQPQHF; CDR3 DNA: TGCGCCAGCAGCCCCGGGACAGGGGGAAATCAGCCCCAGCATTTT; J gene: TRBJ1-5; V gene: TRBV10-2; D gene: TRBD1; CDR3 length: 15; clone size: .
CDR3 protein: CASRPGTLIYYGYTF; CDR3 DNA: TGTGCCAGCAGACCCGGGACCTTAATCTACTATGGCTACACCTTC; J gene: TRBJ1-2; V gene: TRBV6-1; D gene: .; CDR3 length: 15; clone size: .
CDR3 protein: CASSQDRSSSYNEQFF; CDR3 DNA: TGCGCCAGCAGCCAAGATCGATCCAGCTCCTACAATGAGCAGTTCTTC; J gene: TRBJ2-1; V gene: TRBV4-1; D gene: .; CDR3 length: 16; clone size: once
CDR3 protein: CASSGLAGTDTQYF; CDR3 DNA: TGTGCCAGCAGTGGGCTAGCGGGCACAGATACGCAGTATTTT; J gene: TRBJ2-3; V gene: TRBV2; D gene: TRBD2; CDR3 length: 14; clone size: .
CDR3 protein: CASSNRQIQETQYF; CDR3 DNA: TGTGCCAGCAGCAATCGACAGATTCAAGAGACCCAGTACTTC; J gene: TRBJ2-5; V gene: TRBV7-9; D gene: .; CDR3 length: 14; clone size: .
CDR3 protein: CASSLEGLAGYNEQFF; CDR3 DNA: TGCGCCAGCAGCTTGGAGGGCCTAGCGGGGTACAATGAGCAGTTCTTC; J gene: TRBJ2-1; V gene: TRBV5-1; D gene: TRBD2; CDR3 length: 16; clone size: .
CDR3 protein: CATSRDKGLEKLFF; CDR3 DNA: TGTGCCACCAGCAGAGATAAAGGGTTGGAAAAACTGTTTTTT; J gene: TRBJ1-4; V gene: TRBV15; D gene: .; CDR3 length: 14; clone size: once
CDR3 protein: CASSPGTGYTEAFF; CDR3 DNA: TGTGCCAGCAGCCCCGGGACAGGGTACACTGAAGCTTTCTTT; J gene: TRBJ1-1; V gene: TRBV5-5; D gene: TRBD1; CDR3 length: 14; clone size: .
CDR3 protein: CASSPGLGNTEAFF; CDR3 DNA: TGTGCCAGCAGCCCGGGCCTAGGGAACACTGAAGCTTTCTTT; J gene: TRBJ1-1; V gene: TRBV7-2; D gene: .; CDR3 length: 14; clone size: .
CDR3 protein: CASSIFSGGIYTGELFF; CDR3 DNA: TGTGCCAGCAGCATATTTAGCGGGGGGATATACACCGGGGAGCTGTTTTTT; J gene: TRBJ2-2; V gene: TRBV13; D gene: TRBD2; CDR3 length: 17; clone size: .
CDR3 protein: CASSDRGHQPQHF; CDR3 DNA: TGTGCCAGCAGTGACAGGGGGCATCAGCCCCAGCATTTT; J gene: TRBJ1-5; V gene: TRBV6-1; D gene: TRBD1; CDR3 length: 13; clone size: few
CDR3 protein: CASRSTGSYGYTF; CDR3 DNA: TGTGCCAGCAGATCAACAGGGAGCTATGGCTACACCTTC; J gene: TRBJ1-2; V gene: TRBV6-6; D gene: .; CDR3 length: 13; clone size: .
CDR3 protein: CASSLGRRTDTQYF; CDR3 DNA: TGTGCCAGCAGTTTAGGCAGGAGAACAGATACGCAGTATTTT; J gene: TRBJ2-3; V gene: TRBV28; D gene: .; CDR3 length: 14; clone size: .
CDR3 protein: CASRLQGGNEQYF; CDR3 DNA: TGTGCCAGCAGGTTACAGGGTGGCAACGAGCAGTACTTC; J gene: TRBJ2-7; V gene: TRBV14; D gene: .; CDR3 length: 13; clone size: once
CDR3 protein: CASSFQDYGYTF; CDR3 DNA: TGTGCCAGCAGTTTCCAGGACTATGGCTACACCTTC; J gene: TRBJ1-2; V gene: TRBV28; D gene: .; CDR3 length: 12; clone size: .
CDR3 protein: CASSRQGAEGIQYF; CDR3 DNA: TGTGCCAGCAGTCGACAGGGGGCTGAAGGCATTCAGTACTTC; J gene: TRBJ2-4; V gene: TRBV27; D gene: TRBD1; CDR3 length: 14; clone size: .
CDR3 protein: CASSESIHSLTDTQYF; CDR3 DNA: TGTGCCAGCAGTGAATCGATACACTCGCTCACAGATACGCAGTATTTT; J gene: TRBJ2-3; V gene: TRBV25-1; D gene: .; CDR3 length: 16; clone size: .